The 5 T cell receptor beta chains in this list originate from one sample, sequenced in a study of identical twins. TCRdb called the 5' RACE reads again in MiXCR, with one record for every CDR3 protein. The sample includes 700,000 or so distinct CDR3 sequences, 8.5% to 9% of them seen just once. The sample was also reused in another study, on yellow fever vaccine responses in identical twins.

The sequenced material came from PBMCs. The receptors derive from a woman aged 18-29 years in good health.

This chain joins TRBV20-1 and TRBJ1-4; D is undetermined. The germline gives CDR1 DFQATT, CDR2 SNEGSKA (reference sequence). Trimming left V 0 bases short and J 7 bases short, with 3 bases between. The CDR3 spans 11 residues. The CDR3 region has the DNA TGCAGTGCTAGAGAGGGTGAAAAACTGTTTTTT. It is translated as CSAREGEKLFF.

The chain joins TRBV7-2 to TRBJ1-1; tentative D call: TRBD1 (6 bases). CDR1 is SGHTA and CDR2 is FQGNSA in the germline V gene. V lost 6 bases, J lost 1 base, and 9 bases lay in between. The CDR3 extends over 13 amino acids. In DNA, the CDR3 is TGTGCCAGCAGGTTGGACAGGAACACTGAAGCTTTCTTT. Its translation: CASRLDRNTEAFF.

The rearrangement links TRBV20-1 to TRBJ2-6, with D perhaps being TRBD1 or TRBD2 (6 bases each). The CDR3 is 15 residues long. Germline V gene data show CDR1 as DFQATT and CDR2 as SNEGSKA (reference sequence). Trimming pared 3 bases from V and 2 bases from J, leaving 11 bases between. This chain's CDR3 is CSARRGEAGANVLTF. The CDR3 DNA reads TGCAGTGCTAGGAGGGGGGAGGCTGGGGCCAACGTCCTGACTTTC.

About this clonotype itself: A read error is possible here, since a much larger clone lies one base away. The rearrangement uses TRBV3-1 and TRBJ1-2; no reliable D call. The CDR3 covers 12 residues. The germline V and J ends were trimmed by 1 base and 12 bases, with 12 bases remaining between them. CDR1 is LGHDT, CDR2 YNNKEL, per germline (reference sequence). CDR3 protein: CASSQGNLGHTF. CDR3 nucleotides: TGTGCCAGCAGCCAAGGGAACCTAGGCCACACCTTC.

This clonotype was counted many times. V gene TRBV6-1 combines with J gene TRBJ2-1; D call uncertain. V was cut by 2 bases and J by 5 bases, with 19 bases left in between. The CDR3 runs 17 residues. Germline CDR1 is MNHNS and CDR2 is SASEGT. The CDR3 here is CASSEPGRQITNNEQFF. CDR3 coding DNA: TGTGCCAGCAGTGAACCGGGCAGACAAATTACTAACAATGAGCAGTTCTTC.